These T cell receptor beta chains were read from a single sample in a study of glioma-infiltrating T cells after dendritic cell vaccination. Repertoires were generated with immunoSEQ multiplex PCR, while TCRdb's copy carries only in-frame clones and drops some. In the table there are more than 85,000 clones, 90% of which are singletons. The material sequenced was blood, taken after dendritic cell vaccination. These receptors all stem from a human donor with glioblastoma. CDR3s include the opening cysteine and the closing phenylalanine or tryptophan. D genes are given only for firm matches. Clone size, where shown, is once, few, many, or a class for clones that have expanded.

D: TRBD1
J: TRBJ1-5
size: .
V: TRBV19
DNA: TGTGCCAGTAGTCTGACGGGACAGCCGAATCAGCCCCAGCATTTT
CDR3: CASSLTGQPNQPQHF

D: TRBD2
J: TRBJ2-7
size: once
V: TRBV2
DNA: TGTGCCAGCAGTGACGGGGGGGTCAGCTACGAGCAGTACTTC
CDR3: CASSDGGVSYEQYF

D: .
J: TRBJ2-7
size: .
V: TRBV7-9
DNA: TGTGCCAGCAGCTCCTACCACGAGCAGTACTTC
CDR3: CASSSYHEQYF

D: .
J: TRBJ2-6
size: .
V: TRBV6-5
DNA: TGTGCCAGCAGCCGCGCGGGTGGGGCCAACGTCCTGACTTTC
CDR3: CASSRAGGANVLTF

D: TRBD2
J: TRBJ2-1
size: once
V: TRBV7-8
DNA: TGTGCCAGCAGCTTAGTAGGCGGGAGGCCCCTCTACAATGAGCAGTTCTTC
CDR3: CASSLVGGRPLYNEQFF

D: .
J: TRBJ1-1
size: .
V: TRBV2
DNA: TGTGCCAGCAGTCGCGGGCTCTTGAACACTGAAGCTTTCTTT
CDR3: CASSRGLLNTEAFF

D: .
J: TRBJ1-1
size: .
V: TRBV18
DNA: TGTGCCAGCTCACCCCCAGGTCCGAACACTGAAGCTTTCTTT
CDR3: CASSPPGPNTEAFF

D: .
J: TRBJ2-2
size: .
V: TRBV5-6
DNA: TGTGCCAGCAGCCCCCTCACATACACCGGGGAGCTGTTTTTT
CDR3: CASSPLTYTGELFF

D: TRBD1
J: TRBJ1-2
size: .
V: TRBV7-8
DNA: TGTGCCAGCAGTTTTTCCCGACCGGACAGGGGGAACTATGGCTACACCTTC
CDR3: CASSFSRPDRGNYGYTF

D: .
J: TRBJ2-5
size: .
V: TRBV12-5
DNA: TGTGCTAGTGGCCGAGGTGGAGAGACCCAGTACTTC
CDR3: CASGRGGETQYF

D: .
J: TRBJ1-5
size: .
V: TRBV12-5
DNA: TGTGCTAGTGGTTTGGCGGGGGGGGCGAATCAGCCCCAGCATTTT
CDR3: CASGLAGGANQPQHF

D: .
J: TRBJ1-1
size: .
V: TRBV19
DNA: TGTGCCAGTAGTATAAGCAGGGGATGGAACACTGAAGCTTTCTTT
CDR3: CASSISRGWNTEAFF

D: .
J: TRBJ2-3
size: .
V: TRBV6-4
DNA: TGTGCCAGCAGTGACTCTAACAGGGAGCGGGATACGCAGTATTTT
CDR3: CASSDSNRERDTQYF

D: .
J: TRBJ1-2
size: .
V: TRBV19
DNA: TGTGCCAGTAGTATAGCCGCAGGGTTCCTGAGTGGCTACACCTTC
CDR3: CASSIAAGFLSGYTF

D: .
J: TRBJ1-3
size: .
V: TRBV19
DNA: TGTGCCAGTAGTATATGGCCCGGAAACACCATATATTTT
CDR3: CASSIWPGNTIYF

D: .
J: TRBJ1-6
size: .
V: TRBV30
DNA: TGTGCCTGGAGTTCGGCAGGGGACATTTCACCCCTCCACTTT
CDR3: CAWSSAGDISPLHF

D: .
J: TRBJ1-2
size: .
V: TRBV28
DNA: TGTGCCAGCAGTCTACAGGGTTCCTATGGCTACACCTTC
CDR3: CASSLQGSYGYTF

D: TRBD1
J: TRBJ2-5
size: few
V: TRBV4-2
DNA: TGTGCCAGCAGCCAGACAGGGCGGCAAGAGACCCAGTACTTC
CDR3: CASSQTGRQETQYF